Shown below are 7 T cell receptor beta chains from a single sample sequenced in a study of cytomegalovirus exposure and HLA in healthy donors. The PCR employed 60 Vbeta primers together with 13 Jbeta primers. TCRdb keeps only in-frame clones here, not all; method: immunoSEQ multiplex PCR. The sample includes 120,000 to 150,000 clones, about three quarters of them seen just once. Source material: PBMCs. These receptors all stem from a man aged 40-49 years in good health and CMV-seropositive.

V gene TRBV2 combines with J gene TRBJ2-5, with unresolved D. Trimming cost V 4 bases and J 2 bases, with 5 bases left between them. Germline CDR1 reads SNHLY; CDR2 reads FYNNEI. CDR3 length equals 12 residues. CDR3 sequence reads: CASSGPQETQYF. The CDR3, as DNA: TGTGCCAGCAGTGGGCCTCAAGAGACCCAGTACTTC.

The J gene is TRBJ2-1, the V gene TRBV9; TRBD2 is a possible D gene (6 bases). CDR3 length: 15 amino acids. Trimming stripped 2 bases from V and 2 bases from J, with 11 bases between. Germline CDR1 and CDR2: SGDLS and YYNGEE. CDR3 residues: CASSVQRAPYNEQFF. The CDR3 DNA reads as TGTGCCAGCAGCGTCCAGCGGGCCCCCTACAATGAGCAGTTCTTC.

This chain uses TRBV28 with TRBJ2-3, with 8 bases that match TRBD2. V was clipped by 9 bases and J by 0 bases; unmatched bases: 5. CDR1 is MDHEN, CDR2 SYDVKM, per germline. CDR3 size: 14 residues. The CDR3 DNA follows: TGTGCCAGTGCGGGGGGCTCTAGCACAGATACGCAGTATTTT. This translates into CASAGGSSTDTQYF.

The rearrangement joins TRBV5-8 to TRBJ1-1; 7 positions agree with TRBD1. The CDR3 sequence is 18 residues long. In germline, CDR1 is SGHTS, CDR2 YDEGEE. Germline trimming cut 6 bases from V and 4 bases from J; bases unmatched to any gene: 21. CDR3 DNA sequence: TGTGCCAGCACCTGGCCCGGTTCATCGACAGGGTGGACCACTGAAGCTTTCTTT. As protein: CASTWPGSSTGWTTEAFF.

The genes are TRBV18 and TRBJ2-7, with a tentative D call TRBD2 (6 bases). V was pared by 3 bases and J by 2 bases, with 11 bases between. This CDR3 is built from 14 residues. Germline loops: CDR1 KGHSH, CDR2 LQKENI. This CDR3 reads CASSPGAGTYEQYF. The CDR3, as DNA: TGTGCCAGCTCACCGGGTGCGGGAACCTACGAGCAGTACTTC.

The chain links TRBV9 to TRBJ2-7, with TRBD1 identical over 9 bases. CDR3 size: 18 residues. V gave up 0 bases and J gave up 0 bases; unmatched junction bases: 10. Looked up from germline, CDR1 is SGDLS and CDR2 is YYNGEE. The CDR3 loop is CASSVAPSGTGPSYEQYF. CDR3 sequence (DNA): TGTGCCAGCAGCGTAGCCCCAAGCGGGACAGGGCCCTCCTACGAGCAGTACTTC.

CDR3 residues: CASSSGARGGSNYEQYF. Written as DNA, the CDR3 is TGTGCCAGCAGTTCTGGGGCACGGGGAGGATCCAACTACGAGCAGTACTTC. This chain links TRBV28 with TRBJ2-7; possible D gene TRBD2, 6 bases. This CDR3 has 17 residues. CDR1 is MDHEN and CDR2 is SYDVKM in the germline V gene. Trimming took off 4 bases at V and 3 bases at J, with 22 bases between the two ends.